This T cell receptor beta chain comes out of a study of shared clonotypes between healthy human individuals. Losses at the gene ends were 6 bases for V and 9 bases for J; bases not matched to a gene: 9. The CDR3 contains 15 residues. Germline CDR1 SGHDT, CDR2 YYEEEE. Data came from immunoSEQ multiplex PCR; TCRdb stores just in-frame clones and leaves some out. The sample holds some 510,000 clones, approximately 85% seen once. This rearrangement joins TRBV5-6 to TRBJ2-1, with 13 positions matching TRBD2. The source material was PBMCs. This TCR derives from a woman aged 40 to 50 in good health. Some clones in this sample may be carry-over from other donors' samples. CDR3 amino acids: CASNRGLAGSSEQFF. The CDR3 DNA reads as TGTGCCAGCAACCGGGGACTAGCGGGATCCAGTGAGCAGTTCTTC.